This T cell receptor beta chain came from a study of CD8 T cells in ankylosing spondylitis. This clonotype was detected only a few times. Its antigen is unknown. MiXCR, run by TCRdb on the 5' RACE reads, gives a single entry per CDR3 protein. Seen here are a few hundred thousand distinct CDR3 sequences, 12% observed once, and the top ten hold under 7.5%. Notes on the study in general: The study identified a TCR beta motif of roughly eight highly homologous variants that appeared characteristic of ankylosing spondylitis blood.

This TCR came from a male donor with ankylosing spondylitis. Input material: blood, either unsorted or a sorted T cell fraction (not recorded which).

In nucleotides, the CDR3 is TGCAGTGCTAGAGGGTCGGCGGGGCTGCGGACCCAGTACTTC. It encodes CSARGSAGLRTQYF. This chain links TRBV20-1 with TRBJ2-5; a weak D match, TRBD2 (6 bases). The V end was cut by 1 base, the J end by 7 bases, with 16 bases between. Germline V gene lookup returns CDR1 DFQATT and CDR2 SNEGSKA (reference sequence). There are 14 residues in the CDR3.